A single sample is the source of the 22 T cell receptor beta chains below, sequenced in a study of T cell changes during pregnancy in multiple sclerosis. Method: immunoSEQ multiplex PCR; TCRdb's copy keeps in-frame clones and lacks some. The sample carries about 49,000 clones, 90% to 95% recorded once. The material was peripheral blood, obtained after pregnancy. The receptors derive from a female donor with multiple sclerosis, enrolled in a pregnancy study.

This clone was found once. J is TRBJ1-4 and V is TRBV6-5, with TRBD1 as a possible D gene (6 bases). Trimming removed 6 bases at V and 8 bases at J, with 19 bases between. The CDR3 spans 15 residues. In germline, CDR1 is MNHEY, CDR2 SVGAGI. The CDR3 nucleotides are TGTGCCAGCAGAGTATCGGGGGGGGCAAGGGAAAAACTGTTTTTT. It is translated as CASRVSGGAREKLFF.

This CDR3 reads CASSPISGGPTDTQYF. In nucleotides, the CDR3 is TGTGCCAGCTCACCCATCAGCGGGGGGCCGACAGATACGCAGTATTTT. This chain links TRBV18 with TRBJ2-3, with TRBD2 identical over 9 bases. Germline V gene data show CDR1 as KGHSH and CDR2 as LQKENI. The CDR3 runs 16 residues. V lost 3 bases and J lost 3; bases outside the gene matches: 7. Full variable domain (outside the CDR3, taken from reference TRBV18 and TRBJ2-3): NAGVMQNPRHLVRRRGQEARLRCSPMKGHSHVYWYRQLPEEGLKFMVYLQKENIIDESGMPKERFSAEFPKEGPSILRIQQVVRGDSAAYFCASSPISGGPTDTQYFGPGTRLTVL.

The chain couples TRBV2 to TRBJ1-1, with TRBD1 matching 7 bases. This CDR3 is built from 14 residues. Losses at the gene ends were 8 bases for V and 3 bases for J; bases not matched to a gene: 9. Per the germline V gene, CDR1 is SNHLY and CDR2 is FYNNEI. The CDR3 here is CASGQGEVYTEAFF. For the CDR3, the DNA is TGTGCCAGCGGCCAGGGGGAGGTTTACACTGAAGCTTTCTTT.

The J gene is TRBJ1-6, the V gene TRBV2; possible D gene TRBD1, 5 bases. This CDR3 has 15 residues. V was shortened by 3 bases and J by 1 base, with 7 bases between the two germline ends. Germline V gives CDR1 SNHLY, CDR2 FYNNEI. The CDR3 DNA is TGTGCCAGCAGTGATCGGGGGTCCTATAATTCACCCCTCCACTTT. Translated: CASSDRGSYNSPLHF. Full variable domain (outside the CDR3, taken from reference TRBV2 and TRBJ1-6): EPEVTQTPSHQVTQMGQEVILRCVPISNHLYFYWYRQILGQKVEFLVSFYNNEISEKSEIFDDQFSVERPDGSNFTLKIRSTKLEDSAMYFCASSDRGSYNSPLHFGNGTRLTVT.

The chain joins TRBV11-3 to TRBJ2-1; a weak D match, TRBD1 (5 bases). The CDR3 length is 12 residues. Per germline, CDR1 SGHNT and CDR2 YENEEA. Trimming pared 0 bases from V and 10 bases from J, leaving 7 bases between. Written as DNA, the CDR3 is TGTGCCAGCAGCTTAGAGCGACAGGAGCAGTTCTTC. Amino acid sequence: CASSLERQEQFF.

The chain joins TRBV18 to TRBJ1-2; D not resolved. The CDR3 length is 14 residues. Germline V gene sequence: CDR1 KGHSH, CDR2 LQKENI. V lost 2 bases, J lost 4 bases, and 11 bases lay in between. CDR3 bases: TGTGCCAGCTCACCAACGATGGAGGCCTATGGCTACACCTTC. This sequence encodes CASSPTMEAYGYTF. The full variable domain, with the rest looked up from reference TRBV18 and TRBJ1-2, is NAGVMQNPRHLVRRRGQEARLRCSPMKGHSHVYWYRQLPEEGLKFMVYLQKENIIDESGMPKERFSAEFPKEGPSILRIQQVVRGDSAAYFCASSPTMEAYGYTFGSGTRLTVV.

This chain links TRBV2 with TRBJ2-7; possibly TRBD1 for D (6 bases). Trimming left V 7 bases short and J 2 bases short, with 15 bases between. In germline, CDR1 is SNHLY, CDR2 FYNNEI. There are 14 residues in the CDR3. The DNA for the CDR3 is TGTGCCAGCATTTATAGTCAGGGGCCCTACGAGCAGTACTTC. Amino acid sequence: CASIYSQGPYEQYF.

This chain joins TRBV19 and TRBJ2-3, with TRBD1 matching 10 bases. Per the germline V gene, CDR1 is LNHDA and CDR2 is SQIVND (reference sequence). CDR3 length: 18 residues. V trimming: 5 bases; J trimming: 7 bases; junction bases outside the gene matches: 18. The CDR3 DNA sequence: TGTGCCAGTAGTGCTACCGGGACAGGGGACTCCGGCGGGAATACGCAGTATTTT. Encoded protein: CASSATGTGDSGGNTQYF.

The rearrangement uses TRBV21-1 and TRBJ1-1. TRBV21-1 is a known pseudogene. The CDR3 covers 10 residues. This chain's CDR3 is CASTGTEAFF. For the CDR3, the DNA is TGTGCCAGCACCGGCACTGAAGCTTTCTTT.

The chain has TRBV5-1 and TRBJ2-7, with 9 positions matching TRBD2. V shed 4 bases, J shed 0 bases, and the junction held 8 bases outside the gene matches. CDR1 and CDR2 from the germline V gene are SGHRS and YFSETQ. This CDR3 region has 16 residues. The CDR3 region has the DNA TGCGCCAGCAGCCAGCGTCTAGCGGGGTACTCCTACGAGCAGTACTTC. Protein: CASSQRLAGYSYEQYF.

This clone was observed a few times. J is TRBJ1-1 and V is TRBV10-3; maybe TRBD1 (5 bases). The V end lost 10 bases, the J end lost 4 bases, and 16 bases lay between the germline ends. Germline CDR1 ENHRY, CDR2 SYGVKD. This CDR3 has 13 amino acids. DNA of the CDR3: TGTGCCACCCTGGGAGGGGCTCGCACTGAAGCTTTCTTT. Translated: CATLGGARTEAFF.

The chain carries TRBV21-1 and TRBJ2-3; the table's TRBD1 call for D was not verified on the DNA. TRBV21-1 is a pseudogene locus. The CDR3 extends over 16 amino acids. The chain's CDR3 is CASSEAQDKGTDTQYF. CDR3 DNA sequence: TGTGCCAGCAGCGAGGCACAGGATAAGGGTACAGATACGCAGTATTTT.

The chain links TRBV7-2 to TRBJ2-3, with 11 bases identical to TRBD2. The CDR3 spans 19 residues. Per the germline V gene, CDR1 is SGHTA and CDR2 is FQGNSA. V dropped 1 base and J dropped 6; count of bases not matched to a gene: 15. The CDR3 nucleotides are TGTGCCAGCAGCTTAGAGAGGTGGCGGCTAGCGGGGGGTGGGGATACGCAGTATTTT. This codes for CASSLERWRLAGGGDTQYF.

This sequence joins TRBV7-3 and TRBJ2-1; 9 bases are shared with TRBD2. The germline gives CDR1 SGHTA, CDR2 FQGTGA. V lost 2 bases, J lost 4 bases, and 6 bases stayed unmatched. This CDR3 is built from 16 residues. CDR3 sequence: CASSLGRGGEYNEQFF. CDR3 nucleotide sequence: TGTGCCAGCAGCTTAGGGCGGGGGGGCGAATACAATGAGCAGTTCTTC.

This chain connects TRBV10-3 to TRBJ2-4, with 7 bases matching TRBD1. The length of the CDR3 is 16 residues. Germline V lookup: CDR1 ENHRY, CDR2 SYGVKD. V was clipped by 2 bases and J by 7 bases; unmatched bases: 11. Here the CDR3 reads CAISEPNQTGLNIQYF. DNA of the CDR3: TGTGCCATCAGTGAGCCGAACCAGACAGGGTTGAACATTCAGTACTTC.

V is TRBV6-1 and J is TRBJ2-3; 8 bases match TRBD1. After removal of 6 bases from V and 5 bases from J, the junction contained 10 bases not matched to a gene. Germline CDR1 reads MNHNS; CDR2 reads SASEGT. The CDR3 is 15 amino acids. CDR3: CASSPRTGMIDTQYF. The DNA for the CDR3 is TGTGCCAGCAGCCCCCGGACAGGGATGATAGATACGCAGTATTTT.

The chain uses TRBV18 and TRBJ1-4; 7 nucleotides align to TRBD1. CDR3 length: 13 amino acids. J gave up 4 bases and V 4 bases, and 0 bases lay outside the gene matches. Germline CDR1 KGHSH, CDR2 LQKENI. CDR3 sequence: CASSRDSNEKLFF. CDR3 coding DNA: TGTGCCAGCTCACGGGACAGTAATGAAAAACTGTTTTTT.

The chain couples TRBV7-2 to TRBJ2-7, with a tentative D call TRBD1 (6 bases). With 1 base removed from V and 3 bases from J, the gap between germline ends came to 10 bases. The germline V gene encodes CDR1 SGHTA and CDR2 FQGNSA. CDR3 size: 14 residues. DNA of the CDR3: TGTGCCAGCAGCTTAGAACAGGGCGTCTACGAGCAGTACTTC. Translating gives CASSLEQGVYEQYF.

The chain couples TRBV11-3 to TRBJ2-7; TRBD2 matches 7 bases. CDR3 length: 14 residues. The germline gives CDR1 SGHNT, CDR2 YENEEA. Losses at the gene ends were 3 bases for V and 4 bases for J; bases not matched to a gene: 6. The CDR3, as DNA: TGTGCCAGCAGCTTGGGGGGGTCGGGGTACGAGCAGTACTTC. Translation: CASSLGGSGYEQYF.

The chain recombines TRBV4-3 with TRBJ1-6, with D perhaps matching TRBD1 (6 bases). The V and J ends lost 4 bases and 8 bases respectively, with 15 bases between them. Germline V gene sequence: CDR1 LGHNA, CDR2 YSLEER. This CDR3 has 15 residues. The CDR3 DNA sequence: TGCGCCAGCAGCCCGGCCGGGCAGGGGTATTCACCCCTCCACTTT. Its protein product is CASSPAGQGYSPLHF.

The chain uses TRBV5-1 and TRBJ2-3; D remains ambiguous. This CDR3 region has 13 residues. Germline CDR1 SGHRS, CDR2 YFSETQ. Deletions cut 8 bases from V and 0 bases from J, with 10 bases between. The CDR3 loop reads CASQKISTDTQYF. CDR3 in DNA: TGCGCCAGTCAGAAAATTAGCACAGATACGCAGTATTTT.

The V and J genes are TRBV27 and TRBJ2-7, with TRBD2 identical over 12 bases. Germline values: CDR1 MNHEY, CDR2 SMNVEV (reference sequence). This CDR3 is built from 16 residues. The junction had 7 bases not matched to a gene; V was cut back by 1 base and J by 6 bases. As DNA, the CDR3 is TGTGCCAGCAGTTTATGGTCTAGCGGGGGGGCCTTCGAGCAGTACTTC. This codes for CASSLWSSGGAFEQYF.